This TCR beta chain was profiled in a study of post-analysis software for immune sequencing data. Prepared libraries of TCR beta cDNA carried unique molecular identifiers. TCRdb used MiXCR to reprocess the PCR reads, holding one entry per CDR3 protein. The repertoire holds 150,000 to 200,000 distinct CDR3 sequences, with roughly 30% as singletons. Study-wide findings and caveats: Higher frequency in patients than in controls was seen for roughly five TRBV segments, with TRBV5-6, TRBV5-1 and TRBV20-1 among them.

CDR3 length: 16 amino acids. In germline, CDR1 is SGDLS, CDR2 YYNGEE. V trimming: 2 bases; J trimming: 2 bases; junction bases outside the gene matches: 7. Comment on this clonotype: What it binds is not known.

Sequencing was done on a sample of blood. The receptor was derived from a girl aged 10 to 17 with multiple sclerosis. This sequence joins TRBV9 and TRBJ2-3; TRBD2 matches at 8 bases. Here the CDR3 DNA reads TGTGCCAGCAGCGTCCAAGCGGGAGTGCTCACAGATACGCAGTATTTT. It translates to CASSVQAGVLTDTQYF.